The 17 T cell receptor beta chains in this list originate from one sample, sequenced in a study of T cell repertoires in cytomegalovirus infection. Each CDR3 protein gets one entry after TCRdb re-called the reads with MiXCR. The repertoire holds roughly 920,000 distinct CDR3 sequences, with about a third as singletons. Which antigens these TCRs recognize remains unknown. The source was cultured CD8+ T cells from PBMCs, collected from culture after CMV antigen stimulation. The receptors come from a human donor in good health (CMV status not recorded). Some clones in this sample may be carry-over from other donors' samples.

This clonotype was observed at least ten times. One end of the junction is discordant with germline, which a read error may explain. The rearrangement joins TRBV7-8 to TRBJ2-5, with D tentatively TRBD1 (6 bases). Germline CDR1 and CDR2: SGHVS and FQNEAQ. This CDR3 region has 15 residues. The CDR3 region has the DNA TGTGCCAGCAGTTTAGGAGGTGGGGGCGGAGAGACCCAGTACTTC. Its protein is CASSLGGGGGETQYF.

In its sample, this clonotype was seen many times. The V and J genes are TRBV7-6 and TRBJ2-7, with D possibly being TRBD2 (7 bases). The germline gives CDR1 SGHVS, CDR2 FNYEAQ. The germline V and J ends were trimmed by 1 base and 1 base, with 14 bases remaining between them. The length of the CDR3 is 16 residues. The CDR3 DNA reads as TGTGCCAGCAGCTTAGAACCGGCGGGGGCGTCCTACGAGCAGTACTTC. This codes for CASSLEPAGASYEQYF.

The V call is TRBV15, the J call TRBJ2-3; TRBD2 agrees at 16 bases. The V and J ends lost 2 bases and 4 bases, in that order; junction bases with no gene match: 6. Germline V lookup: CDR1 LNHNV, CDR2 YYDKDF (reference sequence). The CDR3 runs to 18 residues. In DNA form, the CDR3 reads TGTGCCACCAGCAGAAAGGGGACTAGCGGGGGGGCCCCAGATACGCAGTATTTT. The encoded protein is CATSRKGTSGGAPDTQYF.

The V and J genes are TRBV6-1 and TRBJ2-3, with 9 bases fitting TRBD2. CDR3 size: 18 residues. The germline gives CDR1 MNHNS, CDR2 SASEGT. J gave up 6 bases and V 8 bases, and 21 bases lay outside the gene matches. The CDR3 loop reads CASGVGGLAGTLTDTQYF. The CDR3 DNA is TGTGCCAGCGGAGTGGGGGGCCTAGCGGGGACCCTCACGGATACGCAGTATTTT.

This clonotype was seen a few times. The CDR3 bases are TGTGCCAGCAGCCTTCCCGAACGGGGAGAGACCCAGTACTTC. Encoded protein: CASSLPERGETQYF. V is TRBV12-3 or TRBV12-4 and J is TRBJ2-5; D possibly corresponds to TRBD2 (5 bases). The V gene lost 6 bases and the J gene lost 4 bases, with 15 bases spanning the gap. The length of the CDR3 is 14 residues.

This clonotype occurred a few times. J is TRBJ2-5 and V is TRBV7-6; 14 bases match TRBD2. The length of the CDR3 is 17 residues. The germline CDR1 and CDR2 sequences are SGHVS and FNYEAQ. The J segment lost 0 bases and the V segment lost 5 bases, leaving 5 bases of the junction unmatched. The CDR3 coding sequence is TGTGCCAGCAGCCCCAGGACTAGCGGGGGGTACCAAGAGACCCAGTACTTC. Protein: CASSPRTSGGYQETQYF.

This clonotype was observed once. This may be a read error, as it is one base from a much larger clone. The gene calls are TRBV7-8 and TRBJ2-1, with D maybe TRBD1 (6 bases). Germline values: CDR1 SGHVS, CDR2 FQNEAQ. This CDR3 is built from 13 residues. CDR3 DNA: TGTACCAGCAGCTTAGGGGGACCCAAAGAGCAGTTCTTC. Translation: CTSSLGGPKEQFF.

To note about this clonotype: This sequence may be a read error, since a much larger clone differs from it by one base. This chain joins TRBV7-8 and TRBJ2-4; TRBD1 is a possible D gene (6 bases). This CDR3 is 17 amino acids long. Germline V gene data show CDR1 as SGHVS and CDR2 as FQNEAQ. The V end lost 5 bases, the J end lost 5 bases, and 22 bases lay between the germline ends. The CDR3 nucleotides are TGTGCCAGCAGCCCACTCAGGACAGTGGGCGCGGAAAACATTCAGTACTTC. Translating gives CASSPLRTVGAENIQYF.

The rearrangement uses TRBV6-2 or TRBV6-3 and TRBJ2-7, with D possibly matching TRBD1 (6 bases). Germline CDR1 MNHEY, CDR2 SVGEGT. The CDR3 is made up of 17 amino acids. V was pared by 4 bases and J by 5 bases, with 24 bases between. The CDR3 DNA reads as TGTGCCAGCAGTTCGCTAAGGACAGAAGGGATGGGTCACGAGCAGTACGTC. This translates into CASSSLRTEGMGHEQYV.

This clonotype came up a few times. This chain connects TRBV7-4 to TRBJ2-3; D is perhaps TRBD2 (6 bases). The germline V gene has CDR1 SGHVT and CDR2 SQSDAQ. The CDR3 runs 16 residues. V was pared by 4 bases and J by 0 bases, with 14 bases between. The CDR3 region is CASSSGSGTSTDTQYF. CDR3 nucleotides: TGTGCCAGCAGCTCCGGTAGCGGAACTAGCACAGATACGCAGTATTTT.

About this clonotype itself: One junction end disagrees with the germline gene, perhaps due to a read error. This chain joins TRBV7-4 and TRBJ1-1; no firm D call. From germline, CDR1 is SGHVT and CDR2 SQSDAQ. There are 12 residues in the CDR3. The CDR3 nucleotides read TGTGCCAACAGCCCCGAAGGCGTTAAAGCTTTCTTT. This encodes CANSPEGVKAFF.

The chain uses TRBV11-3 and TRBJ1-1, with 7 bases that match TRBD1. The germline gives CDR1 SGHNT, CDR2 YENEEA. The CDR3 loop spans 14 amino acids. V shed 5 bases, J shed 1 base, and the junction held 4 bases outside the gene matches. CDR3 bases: TGTGCCAGCAGCGAGCAGGGGGGGAACACTGAAGCTTTCTTT. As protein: CASSEQGGNTEAFF.

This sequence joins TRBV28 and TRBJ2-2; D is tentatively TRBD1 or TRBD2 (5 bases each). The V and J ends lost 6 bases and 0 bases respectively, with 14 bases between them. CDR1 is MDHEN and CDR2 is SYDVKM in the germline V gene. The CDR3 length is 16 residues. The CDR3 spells CASRRLGPSNTGELFF. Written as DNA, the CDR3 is TGTGCCAGCAGGAGACTGGGACCTTCGAACACCGGGGAGCTGTTTTTT.

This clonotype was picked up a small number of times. This chain's CDR3 is CASSEESSYEQYV. As DNA, the CDR3 is TGTGCCAGCAGTGAAGAGAGCTCCTACGAGCAGTACGTC. The chain has TRBV2 and TRBJ2-7, with D unresolved. The germline V gene encodes CDR1 SNHLY and CDR2 FYNNEI. This CDR3 contains 13 residues. Trimming pared 1 base from V and 0 bases from J, leaving 4 bases between.

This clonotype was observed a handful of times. Here the CDR3 reads CASAKPELANTGELFF. As DNA, the CDR3 is TGTGCCAGCGCGAAGCCCGAACTAGCGAACACCGGGGAGCTGTTTTTT. This chain links TRBV6-2 or TRBV6-3 with TRBJ2-2; maybe TRBD2 (5 bases). The germline V gene has CDR1 MNHEY and CDR2 SVGEGT. Between the trimmed V and J ends, which lost 8 bases and 0 bases, there was a span of 16 bases. The CDR3 spans 16 residues.

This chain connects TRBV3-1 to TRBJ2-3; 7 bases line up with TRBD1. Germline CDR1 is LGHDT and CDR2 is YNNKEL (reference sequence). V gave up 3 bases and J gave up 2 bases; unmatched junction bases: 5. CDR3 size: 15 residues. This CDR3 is CASSQGTDLTDTQYF. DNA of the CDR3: TGTGCCAGCAGCCAGGGGACAGACCTCACAGATACGCAGTATTTT.

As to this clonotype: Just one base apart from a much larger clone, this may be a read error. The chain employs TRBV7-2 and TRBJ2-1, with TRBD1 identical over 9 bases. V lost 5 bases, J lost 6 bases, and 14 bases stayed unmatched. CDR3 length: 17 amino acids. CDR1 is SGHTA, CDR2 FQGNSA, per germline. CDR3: CASSPYRGRGATNEQFF. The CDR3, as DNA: TGTGCCAGCAGCCCTTACAGGGGGCGGGGTGCAACCAATGAGCAGTTCTTC.